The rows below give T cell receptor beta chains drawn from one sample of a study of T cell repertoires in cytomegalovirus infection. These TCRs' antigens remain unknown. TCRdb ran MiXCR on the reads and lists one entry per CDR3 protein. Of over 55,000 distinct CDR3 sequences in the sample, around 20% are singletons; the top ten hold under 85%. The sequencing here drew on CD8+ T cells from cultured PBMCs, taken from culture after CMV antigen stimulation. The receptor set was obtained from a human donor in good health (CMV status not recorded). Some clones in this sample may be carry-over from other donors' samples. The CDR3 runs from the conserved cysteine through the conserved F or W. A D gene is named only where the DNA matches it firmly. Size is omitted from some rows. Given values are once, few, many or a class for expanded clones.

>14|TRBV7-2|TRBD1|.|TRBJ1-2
TGTGCCAGCAGCTTATGGGACAGGACTATTGGCTACACCTTC
CASSLWDRTIGYTF
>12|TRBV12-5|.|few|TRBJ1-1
TGTGCTAGTGGCCTAGGGGGCACTGAAGCTTTCTTT
CASGLGGTEAFF
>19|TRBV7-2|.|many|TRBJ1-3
TGTGCCAGCAGCTTATCGTGGGCAGCAACTCCCCTCTCTGGAAACACCATATATTTT
CASSLSWAATPLSGNTIYF
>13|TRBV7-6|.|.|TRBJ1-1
TGTGCCAGCGCCCATAGGGGGGAAACTGAAGCTTTCTTT
CASAHRGETEAFF
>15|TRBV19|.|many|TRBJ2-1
TGTGCCAGTAGTACGGAGATCGGCGCCTACAATGAGCAGTTCTTC
CASSTEIGAYNEQFF
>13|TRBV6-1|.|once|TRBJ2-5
TGTGCCACCCCCATTGAAGATCAAGAGACCCAGTACTTC
CATPIEDQETQYF
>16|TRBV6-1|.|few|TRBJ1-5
TGTGCCAGCAGTGAATGGCGACTTGACCCCAATCAGCCCCAGCATTTT
CASSEWRLDPNQPQHF
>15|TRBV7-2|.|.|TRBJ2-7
TGTGCCAGCAGCTTAGCTCGGGCCGGGATGCAGGAGCAGTACTTC
CASSLARAGMQEQYF
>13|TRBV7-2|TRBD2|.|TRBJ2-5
TGTGCCAGCAGCTTAGGCCGGGAGGCTACCCAGTACTTC
CASSLGREATQYF
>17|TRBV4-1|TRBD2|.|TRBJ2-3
TGCGCCAGCAGCTTCCTCCACCGGACTAGCGGAGGGGATACGCAGTATTTT
CASSFLHRTSGGDTQYF